A selection of T cell receptor beta chains follows, all from one sample in a study of shared clonotypes between healthy human individuals. Measured with immunoSEQ multiplex PCR; TCRdb has only the in-frame clones, and not every one. The sample records about 2.2 million clones, approximately 94% being singletons. Sequenced input: naive CD8+ T cells from PBMCs. Receptors were obtained from a man in his late teens or twenties in good health. Some clones in this sample may be carry-over from other donors' samples. Each CDR3 is given without its conserved first and last residue. Each record gives: J gene, V gene, D gene, CDR3 protein. D genes are given only for firm matches.

TRBJ2-1,TRBV27,TRBD2,ASSPGTNSAHEQF
TRBJ1-1,TRBV11-2,.,ASSSDQDRATEAF
TRBJ2-3,TRBV9,TRBD1,ASSVDRGPDTQY
TRBJ1-4,TRBV4-3,.,ASSRKTSAQGIEKLF
TRBJ1-4,TRBV29-1,.,SAGGGDTNEKLF
TRBJ2-7,TRBV23-1,.,ASSQSHPWFYEQY
TRBJ2-7,TRBV6-1,.,ASSEPAFAGNDEQY
TRBJ2-3,TRBV20-1,.,SASSGDTQY
TRBJ1-2,TRBV28,TRBD1,ASSFDRADLSYGYT
TRBJ2-7,TRBV27,TRBD2,ASSLSPGTSLYEQY
TRBJ2-1,TRBV4-2,.,ASSQVRQFMNEQF
TRBJ2-7,TRBV19,.,ASKVTAGESYEQY
TRBJ2-6,TRBV19,TRBD1,ASSAPSGQGATGANVLT
TRBJ1-2,TRBV2,.,ASSARGNYGYT
TRBJ1-3,TRBV29-1,TRBD1,SVVSRGEDTIY
TRBJ2-1,TRBV5-6,TRBD1,ASSPTLTGTAYYNEQF
TRBJ1-2,TRBV2,TRBD1,ASRDRGSNGYT
TRBJ1-4,TRBV27,.,ASSSLWVEPTNEKLF
TRBJ2-5,TRBV21-1,.,ASSKDFGEEETQY
TRBJ2-7,TRBV14,TRBD2,ASSRGLAGSWEQY
TRBJ1-2,TRBV6-5,.,ASRVGDGYGYT
TRBJ2-1,TRBV4-1,TRBD2,AASSLGLAGGRSYNEQF
TRBJ2-1,TRBV29-1,TRBD2,TARTSLYNEQF
TRBJ1-1,TRBV27,TRBD1,ASSSRGVYTEAF
TRBJ1-4,TRBV28,TRBD1,ASSTRDRGPTNEKLF
TRBJ2-1,TRBV7-3,.,ASSRLGGNYNEQF
TRBJ2-1,TRBV10-2,TRBD2,ASSARASGTGGSYNEQF
TRBJ2-1,TRBV11-3,.,ASSPQPRGLYNEQF
TRBJ2-2,TRBV10-1,TRBD1,ASSPNRGHTGELF
TRBJ2-7,TRBV6-1,.,ASRLVYEQY
TRBJ2-3,TRBV7-9,.,ASSLALRARTDTQY
TRBJ2-2,TRBV25-1,.,ASSAQNTGELF
TRBJ1-3,TRBV18,.,ASSPPGDSGNTIY
TRBJ2-7,TRBV6-1,.,ASSGPTTGFTYEQY
TRBJ1-2,TRBV28,TRBD1,ASSLLVQGVDGYT
TRBJ2-3,TRBV10-3,TRBD2,AISESALGSGRTDTQY
TRBJ1-2,TRBV6-1,.,ASSVLRGESYYGYT
TRBJ2-1,TRBV4-1,.,ASSQAGIGLNEQF
TRBJ2-2,TRBV7-6,.,ASSLGRANTGELF
TRBJ2-7,TRBV28,TRBD2,ASRIAGGRYEQY
TRBJ2-5,TRBV6-6,TRBD2,ASSYVGGQETQY
TRBJ2-3,TRBV5-1,TRBD2,ASSPGLAVTDTQY
TRBJ1-2,TRBV6-1,TRBD1,ASSAPDRALGYGYT
TRBJ2-7,TRBV11-2,.,ASTNLNDEQY
TRBJ2-1,TRBV6-5,.,ASSYSSQGAKYLEF
TRBJ1-5,TRBV5-1,TRBD1,ASSPGTGPIQPQH
TRBJ2-7,TRBV7-8,.,ASSLADGIYEQY
TRBJ2-2,TRBV19,.,ASSMGGPGELF
TRBJ2-3,TRBV7-9,.,ASSFGGYDYTQY
TRBJ2-7,TRBV11-2,.,ASSSWDNIYEQY
TRBJ2-1,TRBV29-1,TRBD2,SSRGTDLLAGGDYNEQF
TRBJ2-1,TRBV27,TRBD2,ASTELAGSYNEQF
TRBJ2-2,TRBV18,.,ASSTGTGELF
TRBJ1-2,TRBV28,.,ASSLLGGAGYGYT
TRBJ2-1,TRBV6-5,.,ASSRDSSSYNEQF
TRBJ2-6,TRBV27,.,ASSFSLGAGANVLT
TRBJ2-5,TRBV7-9,.,ASTSAQGRETQY
TRBJ2-1,TRBV9,.,ASSVASGGTYNEQF
TRBJ2-7,TRBV6-6,.,ASSTGWVYEQY
TRBJ1-2,TRBV6-1,.,ASSEKALLYYGYT